Following are 27 T cell receptor beta chains from one sample sequenced in a study of T cells in narcolepsy. Assay used: immunoSEQ multiplex PCR; TCRdb lists only in-frame clones, some missing. Here the sample spans tens of thousands of clones, about nine tenths being singletons. The sample comprised CD45RA- memory CD4+ T cells from PBMCs. All receptors derive from a human donor with narcolepsy.

V gene TRBV11-3 combines with J gene TRBJ1-1, with a weak D call TRBD1 (6 bases). V was clipped by 5 bases and J by 1 base, with 8 bases between them. The CDR3 has 13 amino acids. Germline V gene sequence: CDR1 SGHNT, CDR2 YENEEA. The CDR3 DNA is TGTGCCAGCAGCCCGGGACAGAACACTGAAGCTTTCTTT. Its translation is CASSPGQNTEAFF.

The chain employs TRBV10-3 and TRBJ2-5, with D maybe TRBD2 (5 bases). The end of the DNA is better explained by TRBJ2-7, so the J call may be wrong. The germline V gene encodes CDR1 ENHRY and CDR2 SYGVKD. This CDR3 spans 14 amino acids. CDR3 sequence reads: CAISESSQEDEQYF. As DNA, the CDR3 is TGTGCCATCAGTGAGTCCTCGCAGGAGGACGAGCAGTACTTC.

V and J are TRBV29-1 and TRBJ1-2; no clear D gene. Trimming pared 4 bases from V and 1 base from J, leaving 10 bases between. The germline V gene has CDR1 SQVTM and CDR2 ANQGSEA. The CDR3 length is 13 residues. The CDR3 here is CSVGSALNYGYTF. CDR3 DNA sequence: TGCAGCGTTGGGTCAGCGCTTAACTATGGCTACACCTTC.

The chain recombines TRBV18 with TRBJ1-5; D is perhaps TRBD1 (6 bases). The germline V and J ends were trimmed by 1 base and 5 bases, with 15 bases remaining between them. The length of the CDR3 is 16 residues. In germline, CDR1 is KGHSH, CDR2 LQKENI. The CDR3 DNA follows: TGTGCCAGCTCACCACAGGTCGGACAGAGTCATCAGCCCCAGCATTTT. As protein: CASSPQVGQSHQPQHF. Using reference TRBV18 and TRBJ1-5 for the parts outside the CDR3, the full variable domain is NAGVMQNPRHLVRRRGQEARLRCSPMKGHSHVYWYRQLPEEGLKFMVYLQKENIIDESGMPKERFSAEFPKEGPSILRIQQVVRGDSAAYFCASSPQVGQSHQPQHFGDGTRLSIL.

The chain links TRBV5-4 to TRBJ2-6; TRBD1 might be the D (5 bases). Per germline, CDR1 SGHNT and CDR2 YYREEE (reference sequence). The CDR3 is 15 amino acids. Trimming stripped 1 base from V and 2 bases from J, with 7 bases between. The CDR3 loop reads CASSLQGTGANVLTF. The CDR3 DNA is TGTGCCAGCAGCTTGCAGGGCACTGGGGCCAACGTCCTGACTTTC.

The genes are TRBV11-1 and TRBJ1-1, with D unresolved. In germline, CDR1 is SGHAT, CDR2 FQDESV (reference sequence). This CDR3 has 15 amino acids. Between the trimmed V and J ends, which lost 1 base and 5 bases, there was a span of 14 bases. In nucleotides, the CDR3 is TGTGCCAGCAGCTTAGAGGCAGGTGGGCCTACTGAAGCTTTCTTT. This codes for CASSLEAGGPTEAFF.

The genes are TRBV5-4 and TRBJ2-7; 9 bases agree with TRBD1. V lost 1 base, J lost 6 bases, and 5 bases stayed unmatched. This CDR3 is built from 14 residues. Looked up from germline, CDR1 is SGHNT and CDR2 is YYREEE (reference sequence). The CDR3: CASSLTSGQGEQYF. The DNA for the CDR3 is TGTGCCAGCAGCTTGACCTCGGGACAGGGCGAGCAGTACTTC.

V usage is TRBV11-2 and J usage is TRBJ2-2; D unresolved. CDR3 length equals 14 residues. Germline values: CDR1 SGHAT, CDR2 FQNNGV. V was trimmed by 0 bases and J by 4 bases, leaving 6 bases between them. The CDR3, as DNA: TGTGCCAGCAGCTTAGATGGGCCCACCGGGGAGCTGTTTTTT. This sequence encodes CASSLDGPTGELFF.

CDR3 DNA: TGTGCCAGTAGTATCCCCGGACAGGGGGCTCGGCAGCCCCAGCATTTT. It encodes CASSIPGQGARQPQHF. J is TRBJ1-5 and V is TRBV19; 11 bases map to TRBD1. CDR3 length equals 16 residues. V lost 3 bases, J lost 7 bases, and 8 bases stayed unmatched. Per the germline V gene, CDR1 is LNHDA and CDR2 is SQIVND (reference sequence).

The genes are TRBV6-6 and TRBJ2-7; possibly TRBD2 for D (6 bases). V was clipped by 5 bases and J by 12 bases, with 17 bases between them. Germline values: CDR1 MNHNY, CDR2 SVGAGI (reference sequence). The CDR3 spans 12 residues. CDR3 loop: CASSRPEGRLYF. In DNA form, the CDR3 reads TGTGCCAGCAGTCGTCCGGAGGGGCGTCTGTACTTC.

This chain uses TRBV5-4 with TRBJ2-7, with TRBD1 identical over 7 bases. This CDR3 is built from 14 residues. Germline V CDR1 and CDR2: SGHNT, YYREEE (reference sequence). Trimming at V came to 4 bases and at J to 2 bases, leaving 6 bases not matched to a gene. The CDR3 DNA is TGTGCCAGCAGCCTACAGGGGAGCGCCTACGAGCAGTACTTC. It encodes CASSLQGSAYEQYF.

CDR3 amino acids: CASSVREVYGYTF. CDR3 nucleotides: TGTGCCAGCAGTGTCAGGGAAGTCTATGGCTACACCTTC. This chain joins TRBV6-1 and TRBJ1-2, with TRBD1 as a possible D gene (5 bases). The CDR3 runs 13 residues. V was clipped by 4 bases and J by 4 bases, with 10 bases between them. Per the germline V gene, CDR1 is MNHNS and CDR2 is SASEGT.

This clone was seen once. The gene calls are TRBV2 and TRBJ2-3, with D tentatively TRBD2 (6 bases). In germline, CDR1 is SNHLY, CDR2 FYNNEI. Trimming removed 6 bases at V and 0 bases at J, with 10 bases between. The CDR3 sequence is 14 residues long. The CDR3 DNA reads as TGTGCCAGCAGGCGGGGTCCTAGCACAGATACGCAGTATTTT. Its protein is CASRRGPSTDTQYF.

CDR3 protein: CASSLAIGEGSSYNEQFF. For the CDR3, the DNA is TGCGCCAGCAGCTTGGCCATTGGAGAGGGGAGCTCCTACAATGAGCAGTTCTTC. V gene TRBV5-1 combines with J gene TRBJ2-1, with D tentatively TRBD1 or TRBD2 (5 bases each). CDR1 and CDR2 from the germline V gene are SGHRS and YFSETQ. V lost 0 bases to trimming and J lost 0 bases, with 16 bases between them. This CDR3 contains 18 residues.

The rearrangement joins TRBV4-2 to TRBJ2-5, with a tentative D call TRBD2 (5 bases). CDR1 is LGHNA, CDR2 YNFKEQ, per germline. This CDR3 is built from 16 residues. V lost 1 base and J 4 bases, leaving 16 bases between the germline ends. The CDR3 loop is CASSQAGGLAGETQYF. CDR3 sequence (DNA): TGTGCCAGCAGCCAAGCTGGTGGGCTAGCAGGAGAGACCCAGTACTTC.

The J gene is TRBJ2-5, the V gene TRBV6-6; D uncertain. This CDR3 region has 14 residues. Trimming removed 7 bases from V and 5 bases from J, with 17 bases in between. CDR1 is MNHNY, CDR2 SVGAGI, per germline (reference sequence). CDR3 sequence: CASNPGSTWETQYF. DNA of the CDR3: TGTGCCAGCAATCCGGGCTCTACATGGGAGACCCAGTACTTC.

This chain links TRBV7-8 with TRBJ2-1; 8 bases agree with TRBD2. This CDR3 spans 16 amino acids. J gave up 1 base and V 5 bases, and 7 bases lay outside the gene matches. CDR1 and CDR2 (germline): SGHVS, FQNEAQ. Here the CDR3 DNA reads TGTGCCAGCAGCCTTCTTTTAGCGGGATCCTACAATGAGCAGTTCTTC. This gives the protein CASSLLLAGSYNEQFF.

The gene calls are TRBV5-8 and TRBJ2-2; 7 bases align to TRBD1. The V gene's germline CDR1 is SGHTS and CDR2 YDEGEE. CDR3 length equals 14 residues. The trim removed 4 bases at V and 4 bases at J, leaving 4 bases unmatched. CDR3 in amino acids: CASSHRGGTGELFF. Here the CDR3 DNA reads TGTGCCAGCAGCCACAGGGGCGGCACCGGGGAGCTGTTTTTT.

The chain joins TRBV19 to TRBJ2-7, with D perhaps matching TRBD1 or TRBD2 (5 bases each). The CDR3 has 14 residues. Per the germline V gene, CDR1 is LNHDA and CDR2 is SQIVND (reference sequence). V lost 3 bases, J lost 2 bases, and 11 bases lay in between. CDR3 sequence (DNA): TGTGCCAGTAGTATTCGGGGACCACCCTACGAGCAGTACTTC. This gives the protein CASSIRGPPYEQYF.

This chain joins TRBV27 and TRBJ1-2; D is unresolved. The CDR3 is 13 amino acids. In germline, CDR1 is MNHEY, CDR2 SMNVEV (reference sequence). V was trimmed by 4 bases and J by 3 bases, leaving 9 bases between them. The chain's CDR3 is CASSSLRDYGYTF. The CDR3 DNA reads TGTGCCAGCAGTTCTCTCAGAGACTATGGCTACACCTTC.

V usage is TRBV5-6 and J usage is TRBJ2-6; no clear D gene. V lost 0 bases and J 0 bases, leaving 4 bases between the germline ends. The CDR3 runs 15 residues. Germline lookup yields CDR1 SGHDT and CDR2 YYEEEE. In nucleotides, the CDR3 is TGTGCCAGCAGCTTGGAAAGCTCTGGGGCCAACGTCCTGACTTTC. Protein: CASSLESSGANVLTF.

The rearrangement uses TRBV9 and TRBJ1-2; 9 nucleotides line up with TRBD1. This CDR3 region has 15 residues. CDR1 and CDR2 from the germline V gene are SGDLS and YYNGEE. V lost 0 bases and J lost 2; bases outside the gene matches: 2. Here the CDR3 DNA reads TGTGCCAGCAGCGTAGGGGGACAGGGAAACTATGGCTACACCTTC. Residues: CASSVGGQGNYGYTF.

J is TRBJ2-7 and V is TRBV2; D call uncertain. The germline gives CDR1 SNHLY, CDR2 FYNNEI. The CDR3 has 11 amino acids. The CDR3 here is CASSDGWDITV. Here the CDR3 DNA reads TGTGCCAGCAGTGACGGATGGGATATAACTGTC.

The CDR3 DNA sequence: TGTGCCAGCAGTTTTAGGGACAGAAGATACGAGCAGTACTTC. The encoded protein is CASSFRDRRYEQYF. This chain joins TRBV28 and TRBJ2-7, with TRBD1 matching 7 bases. Germline trimming cut 3 bases from V and 4 bases from J; bases unmatched to any gene: 6. The CDR3 has 14 amino acids. Germline lookup yields CDR1 MDHEN and CDR2 SYDVKM.

The chain is built from TRBV28 and TRBJ1-6, with no clear D. Deletions cut 7 bases from V and 13 bases from J, with 23 bases between. Germline loops: CDR1 MDHEN, CDR2 SYDVKM. The CDR3 sequence is 15 residues long. This CDR3 is CASTELTKSATPLHF. CDR3 in DNA: TGTGCCAGCACCGAATTGACAAAATCCGCTACGCCCCTCCACTTT.

V gene TRBV5-1 combines with J gene TRBJ1-4; tentatively, D is TRBD1 (5 bases). The ends were cut back, 0 bases at V and 0 bases at J, with 9 bases in the middle. Germline CDR1 is SGHRS and CDR2 is YFSETQ. The CDR3 extends over 16 amino acids. CDR3 DNA: TGCGCCAGCAGCTTGGCAGGGTCGGCAACTAATGAAAAACTGTTTTTT. It encodes CASSLAGSATNEKLFF.

This CDR3 reads CASSLGASGRQETQYF. The CDR3 DNA sequence: TGTGCCAGCAGCTTAGGTGCTAGCGGTAGACAAGAGACCCAGTACTTC. The chain couples TRBV7-9 to TRBJ2-5; 7 positions match TRBD2. The CDR3 has 16 amino acids. Germline trimming cut 1 base from V and 2 bases from J; bases unmatched to any gene: 7. The germline V gene has CDR1 SEHNR and CDR2 FQNEAQ (reference sequence).